The clone carrying this T cell receptor beta chain was detected only a few times. Each CDR3 protein gets one entry after TCRdb re-called the 5' RACE reads with MiXCR. This table holds tens of thousands of distinct CDR3 sequences, 25% to 35% found once. CD4+CD45RO+CD25- cells were isolated as memory CD4+ T cells. Trimming shortened V by 3 bases and J by 6 bases, and 12 bases separated the two germline ends. The CDR3 is made up of 14 amino acids. Germline V gene sequence: CDR1 MGHRA, CDR2 YSYEKL. The sequence was obtained from a female donor with breast cancer. The V gene is TRBV4-1, the J gene TRBJ1-5, with D possibly being TRBD1 (6 bases). The sequenced sample consisted of tumor-infiltrating memory CD4+ T cells sorted from the breast tumor. Subset meaning: memory CD4+ T cells, CD4+CD45RO+CD25-. The DNA for the CDR3 is TGCGCCAGCAGCCAGGGGGCCGGCGGTCAGCCCCAGCATTTT. Amino acids: CASSQGAGGQPQHF.